The rows below give T cell receptor beta chains drawn from one sample of a study of cytomegalovirus exposure and HLA in healthy donors. Here immunoSEQ multiplex PCR was the method, and the copy in TCRdb shows in-frame clones only, minus some. The sample records more than 140,000 clones, approximately 78% being singletons. Sequenced material: PBMCs. The receptors derive from a man younger than 35 in good health and CMV-seropositive. Both conserved end residues are part of each CDR3.

j_gene: TRBJ1-1; v_gene: TRBV7-8; CDR3aa: CASSPLGGANTEAFF
j_gene: TRBJ2-7; v_gene: TRBV6-4; CDR3aa: CASSEGQGMRQYF
j_gene: TRBJ2-7; v_gene: TRBV5-1; CDR3aa: CASSLRQRRDYEQYF
j_gene: TRBJ1-2; v_gene: TRBV5-4; CDR3aa: CASSLWGHDGGYTF
j_gene: TRBJ1-1; v_gene: TRBV2; CDR3aa: CASSGREDTEAFF
j_gene: TRBJ2-3; v_gene: TRBV14; CDR3aa: CASSLRQERISTDTQYF
j_gene: TRBJ1-2; v_gene: TRBV10-1; CDR3aa: CASRTESGKGGYTF
j_gene: TRBJ2-5; v_gene: TRBV5-1; CDR3aa: CASSLLPGGEETQYF
j_gene: TRBJ2-3; v_gene: TRBV29-1; CDR3aa: CSVRGSTDTQYF
j_gene: TRBJ2-2; v_gene: TRBV6-6; CDR3aa: CASTQGGYNTGELFF